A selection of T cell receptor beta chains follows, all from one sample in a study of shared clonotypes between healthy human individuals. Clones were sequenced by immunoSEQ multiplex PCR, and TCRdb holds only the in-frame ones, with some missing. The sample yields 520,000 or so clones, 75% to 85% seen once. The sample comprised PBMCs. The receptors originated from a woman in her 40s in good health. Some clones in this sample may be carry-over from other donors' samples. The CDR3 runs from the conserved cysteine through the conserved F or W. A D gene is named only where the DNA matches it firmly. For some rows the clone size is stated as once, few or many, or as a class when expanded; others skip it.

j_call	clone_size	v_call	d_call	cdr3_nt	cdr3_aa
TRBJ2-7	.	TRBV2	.	TGTGCCAGCAGTGAAGCGTGGAGGGACGAGCAGTACTTC	CASSEAWRDEQYF
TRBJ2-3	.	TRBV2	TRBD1	TGTGCCAGCAGTTTGAGGACAGGGACAGATACGCAGTATTTT	CASSLRTGTDTQYF
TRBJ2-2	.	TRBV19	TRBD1	TGTGCCAGTAGTCGTCGTCGGACAGGGGTGAACACCGGGGAGCTGTTTTTT	CASSRRRTGVNTGELFF
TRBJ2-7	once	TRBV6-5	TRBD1	TGTGCCAGCAGTTACTCAGGACAGGGCTCCTACGAGCAGTACTTC	CASSYSGQGSYEQYF
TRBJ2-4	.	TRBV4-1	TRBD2	TGCGCCAGCAGCCAATGGGGGGGACTAGCGGGAGGGCTAGCCAAAAACATTCAGTACTTC	CASSQWGGLAGGLAKNIQYF
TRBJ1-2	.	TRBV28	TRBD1	TGTGCCAGCAGTCTCCGACAGGGTAACTATGGCTACACCTTC	CASSLRQGNYGYTF
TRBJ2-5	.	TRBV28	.	TGTGCCAGCACCTCACCCGGGAGCCGGGAGACCCAGTACTTC	CASTSPGSRETQYF
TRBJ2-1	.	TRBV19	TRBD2	TGTGCCAGTAGTATAGCTAGCGGGAGGTTCAATGAGCAGTTCTTC	CASSIASGRFNEQFF
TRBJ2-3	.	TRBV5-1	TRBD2	TGCGCCAGCAGCCCGGGGACTAGCGGCCGCACAGATACGCAGTATTTT	CASSPGTSGRTDTQYF
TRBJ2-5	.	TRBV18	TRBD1	TGTGCCAGCTCACCTAATACAGGGGTACAAGAGACCCAGTACTTC	CASSPNTGVQETQYF
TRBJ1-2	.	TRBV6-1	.	TGTGCCAGCATCTTTAACCCAGGGGATAACTATGGCTACACCTTC	CASIFNPGDNYGYTF
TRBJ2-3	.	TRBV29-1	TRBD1	TGCAGCGTGCCTCAGGGGGCGAGCACAGATACGCAGTATTTT	CSVPQGASTDTQYF
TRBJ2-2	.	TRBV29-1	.	TGCAGCGTTGCTGTATCGGGTGGGGCCGGGGAGCTGTTTTTT	CSVAVSGGAGELFF
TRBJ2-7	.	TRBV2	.	TGTGCCAGCAGTGTATGGGTAGACGCAGACGAGCAGTACTTC	CASSVWVDADEQYF
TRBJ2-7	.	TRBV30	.	TGTGCCTGGAGCCTTTCCTACGAGCAGTACTTC	CAWSLSYEQYF
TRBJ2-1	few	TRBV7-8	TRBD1	TGTGCCAGCAGCTTAGACAGGGGGGATGAGCAGTTCTTC	CASSLDRGDEQFF
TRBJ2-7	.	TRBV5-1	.	TGCGCCAGCAGAACCGGGACGGATTCCTACGAGCAGTACTTC	CASRTGTDSYEQYF
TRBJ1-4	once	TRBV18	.	TGTGCCAGCTCACTCGACGTGGGGTCTTCTAATGAAAAACTGTTTTTT	CASSLDVGSSNEKLFF
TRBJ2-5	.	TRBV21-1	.	TGTGCCAGCAAGAGCGCTTGGGAGGCCCAGTACTTC	CASKSAWEAQYF
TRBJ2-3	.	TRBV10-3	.	TGTGCCATCAGTGGGGGAGATACGCAGTATTTT	CAISGGDTQYF
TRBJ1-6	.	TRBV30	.	TGTGCCTGGAGTAAGACAGGCGTTCGGTATAATTCACCCCTCCACTTT	CAWSKTGVRYNSPLHF
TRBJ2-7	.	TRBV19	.	TGTGCCAGTAGTATCGGTGGACACAATACCTACGAGCAGTACTTC	CASSIGGHNTYEQYF
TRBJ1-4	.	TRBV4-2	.	TGTGCCAGCAGCCAAGATGGCCAGGATAATGAAAAACTGTTTTTT	CASSQDGQDNEKLFF
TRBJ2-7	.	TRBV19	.	TGTGCCAGTAGTACGGGACCGATTTCCTACGAGCAGTACTTC	CASSTGPISYEQYF
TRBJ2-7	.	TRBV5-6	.	TGTGCCAGCAGCTGGGCCCCTGGAGGGGAGCAGTACTTC	CASSWAPGGEQYF
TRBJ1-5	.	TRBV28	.	TGTGCCAGCAGTTTCGGGGGGGTCGGTCAGCCCCAGCATTTT	CASSFGGVGQPQHF
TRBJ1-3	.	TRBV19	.	TGTGCCAGTAACCACCGTGGGGGAGCTATTGGAAACACCATATATTTT	CASNHRGGAIGNTIYF
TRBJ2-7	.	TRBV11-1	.	TGTGCCAGCAGCCCCCGCGACATGGGTGCCTACGAGCAGTACTTC	CASSPRDMGAYEQYF
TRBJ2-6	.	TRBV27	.	TGTGCCAGCAGTACCCACAGGGCCTACTCTGGGGCCAACGTCCTGACTTTC	CASSTHRAYSGANVLTF
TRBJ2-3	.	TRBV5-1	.	TGCGCCAGCAGCTTGGCCGCGGGGAGAGATACGCAGTATTTT	CASSLAAGRDTQYF
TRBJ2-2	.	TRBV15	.	TGTGCCACCAGCAGGGACTTACTCACCGGGGAGCTGTTTTTT	CATSRDLLTGELFF
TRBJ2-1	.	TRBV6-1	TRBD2	TGTGCCAGCAGTGAACTAGCGGGAGTTGGGGGCAATGAGCAGTTCTTC	CASSELAGVGGNEQFF
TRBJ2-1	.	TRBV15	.	TGTGCCACCAGCAACGGACTAAACAATGAGCAGTTCTTC	CATSNGLNNEQFF
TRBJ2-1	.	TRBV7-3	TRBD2	TGTGCCAGCAGCCTGGGTAGCGGGAGGGAAGACAATGAGCAGTTCTTC	CASSLGSGREDNEQFF
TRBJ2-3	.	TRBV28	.	TGTGCCAGCACCCTAAGGCGGCGGGACCCAGATACGCAGTATTTT	CASTLRRRDPDTQYF
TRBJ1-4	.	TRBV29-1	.	TGCAGCGATGAGGGGGATCGGACGGAAAAACTGTTTTTT	CSDEGDRTEKLFF
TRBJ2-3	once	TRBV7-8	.	TGTGCCAGCAGCTTAGTCCTCTACACAGATACGCAGTATTTT	CASSLVLYTDTQYF
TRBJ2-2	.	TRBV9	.	TGTGCCAGCAGCCCCACATCCGGGACAACCTACACCGGGGAGCTGTTTTTT	CASSPTSGTTYTGELFF
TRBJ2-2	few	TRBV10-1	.	TGCGCCAGCAGTGAGTTGGACGGAGCCGGGGAGCTGTTTTTT	CASSELDGAGELFF
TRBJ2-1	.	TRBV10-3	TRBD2	TGTGCCATCAGTGAGGGGGACTACTTATACAATGAGCAGTTCTTC	CAISEGDYLYNEQFF
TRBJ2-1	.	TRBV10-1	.	TGCGCCAGCAGTGAGGGGGGGGGCGCGGATGAGCAGTTCTTC	CASSEGGGADEQFF
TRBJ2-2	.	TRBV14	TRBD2	TGTGCCAGCAGCCAAACTAGCGGGAGTCCCACCGGGGAGCTGTTTTTT	CASSQTSGSPTGELFF
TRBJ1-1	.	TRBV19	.	TGTGCCAGTAGGGACAGTTTTGGGGACACTGAAGCTTTCTTT	CASRDSFGDTEAFF
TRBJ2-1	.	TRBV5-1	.	TGCGCCAGCAGCTTGGGATCAGGGGCGGGGAATGAGCAGTTCTTC	CASSLGSGAGNEQFF
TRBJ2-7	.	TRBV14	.	TGTGCCAGCAGATATACAGGGAGCCCCTCCTACGAGCAGTACTTC	CASRYTGSPSYEQYF
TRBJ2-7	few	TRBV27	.	TGTGCCAGCAGTTTAAGGGGGGATGGGGGATCCTACGAGCAGTACTTC	CASSLRGDGGSYEQYF
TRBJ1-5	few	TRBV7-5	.	TGTGTCAGAAGCTCTCATCACAGGGGATATAGCAATCAGCCCCAGCATTTT	CVRSSHHRGYSNQPQHF